Each of the 14 T cell receptor beta chains below was sequenced from the same sample in a study of blood T cell repertoires in COVID-19. This table comes from immunoSEQ multiplex PCR, and its TCRdb copy is limited to in-frame clones, with some not included. In the table there are 75,000 to 90,000 clones, 75% to 90% of which are singletons. The sequenced sample was peripheral blood. Receptors originate from a man at least 80 years old with acute or convalescent COVID-19.

CDR3 DNA: TGTGCCAGCTCATCGACAGATTCAGACACTGAAGCTTTCTTT. It yields the protein CASSSTDSDTEAFF. The J gene is TRBJ1-1, the V gene TRBV18; TRBD1 is a possible D gene (5 bases). Per germline, CDR1 KGHSH and CDR2 LQKENI. Trimming stripped 5 bases from V and 3 bases from J, with 13 bases between. The CDR3 consists of 14 residues.

The chain has TRBV30 and TRBJ1-3; D possibly corresponds to TRBD1 (5 bases). The V gene's germline CDR1 is GTSNPN and CDR2 SVGIG (reference sequence). The CDR3 sequence is 13 residues long. Trimming cost V 2 bases and J 7 bases, with 12 bases left between them. CDR3 in amino acids: CAWSRDGGNTIYF. In nucleotides, the CDR3 is TGTGCCTGGAGTCGGGACGGGGGGAACACCATATATTTT. The whole variable domain, remainder taken from reference TRBV30 and TRBJ1-3, is SQTIHQWPATLVQPVGSPLSLECTVEGTSNPNLYWYRQAAGRGLQLLFYSVGIGQISSEVPQNLSASRPQDRQFILSSKKLLLSDSGFYLCAWSRDGGNTIYFGEGSWLTVV.

This clone was seen only once. The chain carries TRBV19 and TRBJ1-5, with 7 bases matching TRBD1. After removal of 3 bases from V and 7 bases from J, the junction contained 9 bases not matched to a gene. Germline V CDR1 and CDR2: LNHDA, SQIVND (reference sequence). The CDR3 is 15 amino acids. In nucleotides, the CDR3 is TGTGCCAGTAGTATGTCCCCTTACAGGGGCCAGCCCCAGCATTTT. Amino acids: CASSMSPYRGQPQHF. Full variable domain (remainder filled in from reference TRBV19 and TRBJ1-5): DGGITQSPKYLFRKEGQNVTLSCEQNLNHDAMYWYRQDPGQGLRLIYYSQIVNDFQKGDIAEGYSVSREKKESFPLTVTSAQKNPTAFYLCASSMSPYRGQPQHFGDGTRLSIL.

The chain uses TRBV7-9 and TRBJ1-1; D is undetermined. The CDR3 covers 13 residues. Germline V gives CDR1 SEHNR, CDR2 FQNEAQ (reference sequence). Trimming took 2 bases from V and 4 from J, leaving 8 bases between them. The CDR3 nucleotides read TGTGCCAGCAGCTTATCCGGGTCCACTGAAGCTTTCTTT. Amino acid sequence: CASSLSGSTEAFF.

The V and J genes are TRBV2 and TRBJ1-3; no firm D call. Germline lookup yields CDR1 SNHLY and CDR2 FYNNEI. Trimming removed 8 bases at V and 7 bases at J, with 12 bases between. This CDR3 is 12 amino acids long. The CDR3 DNA sequence: TGTGCCAGCCAAGAGGCGTCTAACACCATATATTTT. This encodes CASQEASNTIYF.

The rearrangement uses TRBV18 and TRBJ1-2, with TRBD1 as a possible D gene (5 bases). V lost 4 bases and J lost 1, with 25 bases in between. Germline V gene lookup returns CDR1 KGHSH and CDR2 LQKENI. The CDR3 runs 19 residues. The CDR3 sequence is CASSLAPLDSPFLNYGYTF. The CDR3 DNA reads TGTGCCAGCTCACTCGCTCCTCTTGACAGCCCGTTTCTTAACTATGGCTACACCTTC.

This chain joins TRBV27 and TRBJ2-7; the match to TRBD1 covers 9 bases. Germline assignment: CDR1 MNHEY and CDR2 SMNVEV (reference sequence). The CDR3 sequence is 14 residues long. V dropped 5 bases and J dropped 7; count of bases not matched to a gene: 9. The DNA of the CDR3 is TGTGCCAGCAGTATCGGGACAGGGTGGTCGGAGCAGTACTTC. This encodes CASSIGTGWSEQYF.

V is TRBV21-1 and J is TRBJ2-1; the table calls TRBD2, which could not be checked here. TRBV21-1 is noted as a pseudogene. This CDR3 comprises 16 residues. In DNA, the CDR3 is TGTGCCAGCATTTTAAGGACTGGGCCCCGAGACAATGAGCAGTTCTTC. Translation gives CASILRTGPRDNEQFF.

The chain links TRBV28 to TRBJ1-1; the D is unclear. The germline CDR1 and CDR2 sequences are MDHEN and SYDVKM. V lost 8 bases, J lost 5 bases, and 18 bases lay in between. The length of the CDR3 is 14 residues. The CDR3 region has the DNA TGTGCCAGCGGGGAAGACTCGCGGGAAACTGAAGCTTTCTTT. Translated: CASGEDSRETEAFF.

The CDR3 region has the DNA TGTGCCAGCAGTGGAGGAGGGAACTATAATTCACCCCTCCACTTT. Translation: CASSGGGNYNSPLHF. V and J are TRBV2 and TRBJ1-6; D call uncertain. The germline V and J ends were trimmed by 4 bases and 3 bases, with 10 bases remaining between them. Looked up from germline, CDR1 is SNHLY and CDR2 is FYNNEI. The CDR3 contains 15 residues.

DNA for the CDR3: TGTGCCAGCAGCTCCAAAAGTCCGGGACAGGGGAGGAAAAACATTCAGTACTTC. Its translation is CASSSKSPGQGRKNIQYF. V is TRBV11-2 and J is TRBJ2-4; 10 bases are a match to TRBD1. Trimming removed 4 bases from V and 4 bases from J; junction bases left unmatched: 13. The CDR3 is made up of 18 amino acids. Germline V lookup: CDR1 SGHAT, CDR2 FQNNGV.

V gene TRBV18 combines with J gene TRBJ1-1, with D possibly TRBD1 on 5 matching bases. With 2 bases removed from V and 6 bases from J, the gap between germline ends came to 16 bases. Looked up from germline, CDR1 is KGHSH and CDR2 is LQKENI. The CDR3 runs 15 residues. CDR3 sequence reads: CASSPTNPRDSEAFF. The CDR3 DNA sequence: TGTGCCAGCTCACCAACAAATCCCAGGGATTCTGAAGCTTTCTTT.

This clone was detected a few times. V and J are TRBV6-6 and TRBJ2-6; D is ambiguous. Per the germline V gene, CDR1 is MNHNY and CDR2 is SVGAGI (reference sequence). CDR3 length: 14 residues. With 4 bases removed from V and 1 base from J, the gap between germline ends came to 5 bases. This CDR3 reads CASSSVSGANVLTF. The CDR3 DNA sequence: TGTGCCAGCAGTTCGGTGTCTGGGGCCAACGTCCTGACTTTC.

This sequence joins TRBV20-1 and TRBJ1-3; D gene unclear. Germline values: CDR1 DFQATT, CDR2 SNEGSKA (reference sequence). Trimming stripped 1 base from V and 5 bases from J, with 3 bases between. The CDR3 spans 11 residues. CDR3 bases: TGCAGTGCTAGAGCTCGAAACACCATATATTTT. It encodes CSARARNTIYF.